This T cell receptor (beta chain) stems from a study of T cell repertoires in cytomegalovirus infection. Turning to the study itself: Epitope selection comprised recently identified HLA-C-restricted CMV epitopes and well-studied HLA-B-restricted CMV epitopes.

The study, taken as a whole, reports: Dominating the ex vivo response were HLA-C-restricted CMV-specific TCR beta clonotypes.

Germline V gene data show CDR1 as SGHTA and CDR2 as FQGNSA. The CDR3 spans 14 residues. V was pared by 5 bases and J by 8 bases, with 13 bases between. Comment on this clonotype: Its antigen remains unknown.

MiXCR was run by TCRdb on the reads, yielding one entry per CDR3 protein. The sample contains 110,000 to 150,000 distinct CDR3 sequences, roughly 32% of which appear only once. The receptor was isolated from a human donor in good health (CMV status not recorded). Some clones in this sample may be carry-over from other donors' samples. The material sequenced was CD8+ T cells from cultured PBMCs, taken from culture after CMV antigen stimulation. This chain connects TRBV7-2 to TRBJ1-6; a weak D match, TRBD1 (5 bases). The CDR3 reads CASSPWGGDSPLHF. Written as DNA, the CDR3 is TGTGCCAGCAGCCCCTGGGGGGGTGATTCACCCCTCCACTTT.